A selection of T cell receptor beta chains follows, all from one sample in a study of T cells in Graves' hyperthyroidism and ophthalmopathy. TCRdb analysed the multiplex PCR reads with MiXCR anew, one entry per CDR3 protein. The table records about 160,000 distinct CDR3 sequences, about 9.4% of them present only once. The sample consisted of blood. Source of these receptors: a woman younger than 30 with Graves' hyperthyroidism that later progressed to Graves' ophthalmopathy. The CDR3 runs from the conserved cysteine through the conserved F or W.

TRBV12-3/TRBV12-4,TRBJ1-2,CASSPPEPNYGYTF
TRBV7-8,TRBJ1-5,CASSQIYQPQHF
TRBV20-1,TRBJ1-4,CSAADGHEKLFF
TRBV28,TRBJ2-3,CASRPLGDTQYF
TRBV5-1,TRBJ2-2,CASSVELAGGPITGELFF
TRBV7-7,TRBJ2-5,CASSVGTGGYETQYF
TRBV6-1,TRBJ1-2,CASSVEFNYGYTF
TRBV19,TRBJ1-5,CASSIGSHRQNNQPQHF
TRBV4-2,TRBJ1-4,CASSQDPTIGTGANEKLFF
TRBV19,TRBJ1-5,CASNPGRTSNQPQHF
TRBV20-1,TRBJ2-2,CSAKLRVNTGELFF
TRBV20-1,TRBJ2-3,CSAPKIAGGPSLQTDTQYF
TRBV5-6,TRBJ2-4,CASSGGHGLAKNIQYF
TRBV6-1,TRBJ2-5,CASRAIAGVPQETQYF
TRBV4-1,TRBJ2-5,CASSQDRTSGRETQYF
TRBV19,TRBJ2-7,CASTPRLAGFYEQYF
TRBV7-2,TRBJ1-1,CASSLWGRTEAFF
TRBV12-3/TRBV12-4,TRBJ1-4,CASREEATNEKLFF